This T cell receptor beta chain was retrieved from a study of OX40 agonist ivuxolimab in advanced cancers. Data came from immunoSEQ multiplex PCR; TCRdb stores just in-frame clones and leaves some out. The sample consists of 70,000 to 95,000 clones, 75% to 95% of them appearing once. Of note for this clone: Its antigen is unknown.

Germline loops: CDR1 SGDLS, CDR2 YYNGEE. The V and J ends lost 0 bases and 3 bases, in that order; junction bases with no gene match: 4. The CDR3 has 16 residues. Whole-study findings and limits: Fewer expanded clones were found on average in CD4+ than in CD8+ T cells.

This TCR was recovered from an adult with an advanced solid tumor such as melanoma, head and neck, liver or kidney cancer. Sequencing used CD4+ or CD8+ T cells sorted from blood, obtained in a trial of the OX40 agonist ivuxolimab. The gene calls are TRBV9 and TRBJ2-3, with 10 bases lining up with TRBD2. CDR3 amino acids: CASSVDSGRSTDTQYF. Written as DNA, the CDR3 is TGTGCCAGCAGCGTAGATAGCGGGAGGTCGACAGATACGCAGTATTTT. Full variable domain (remainder filled in from reference TRBV9 and TRBJ2-3): DSGVTQTPKHLITATGQRVTLRCSPRSGDLSVYWYQQSLDQGLQFLIQYYNGEERAKGNILERFSAQQFPDLHSELNLSSLELGDSALYFCASSVDSGRSTDTQYFGPGTRLTVL.